This T cell receptor beta chain was sequenced during a study of T cell responses to AZD1222 COVID-19 vaccine. Libraries were prepared by immunoSEQ multiplex PCR; TCRdb keeps only in-frame clonotypes and omits some of them. Of roughly 150,000 clones listed, 91% were seen once; the top ten hold around 5%. This CDR3 is built from 15 residues. Trimming pared 2 bases from V and 10 bases from J, leaving 17 bases between. From germline, CDR1 is MDHEN and CDR2 SYDVKM. The rearrangement joins TRBV28 to TRBJ1-4; maybe TRBD1 (5 bases). The sequence derives from an adult in good health. Material: peripheral blood, obtained on day 0 of AZD1222 vaccination. The CDR3 DNA reads as TGTGCCAGCAGTTTAGGTTTCGACAGTAACAGAAAACTGTTTTTT. Encoded protein: CASSLGFDSNRKLFF.